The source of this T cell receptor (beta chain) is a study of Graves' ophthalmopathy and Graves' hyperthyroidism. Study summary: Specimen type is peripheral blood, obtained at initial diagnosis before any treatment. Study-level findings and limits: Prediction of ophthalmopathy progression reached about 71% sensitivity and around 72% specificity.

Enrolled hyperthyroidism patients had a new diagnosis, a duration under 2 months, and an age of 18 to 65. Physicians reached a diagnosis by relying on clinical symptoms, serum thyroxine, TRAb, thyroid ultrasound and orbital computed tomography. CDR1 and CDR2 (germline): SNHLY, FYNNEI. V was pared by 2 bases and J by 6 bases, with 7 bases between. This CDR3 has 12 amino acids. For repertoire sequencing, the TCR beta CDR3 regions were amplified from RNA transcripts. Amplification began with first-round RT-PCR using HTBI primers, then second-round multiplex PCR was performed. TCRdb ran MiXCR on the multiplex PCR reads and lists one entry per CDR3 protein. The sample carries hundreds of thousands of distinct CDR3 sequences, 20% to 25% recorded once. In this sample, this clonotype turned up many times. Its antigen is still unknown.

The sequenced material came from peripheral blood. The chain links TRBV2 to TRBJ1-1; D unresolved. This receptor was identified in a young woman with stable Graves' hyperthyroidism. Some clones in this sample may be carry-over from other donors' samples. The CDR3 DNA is TGTGCCAGCAGTGAACCGATTGCTGAAGCTTTCTTT. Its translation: CASSEPIAEAFF.